Below, 9 T cell receptor beta chains from the same sample are listed, as sequenced in a study of post-analysis software for immune sequencing data (dated by TCRdb to between 2014 and 2017). The full study reports these points: Significantly higher frequencies in patients than in controls were found for several TRBV segments, including TRBV5-6, TRBV5-1 and TRBV20-1.

For these TCRs, the target antigens are not known. The method was PCR. TCRdb records Illumina HiSeq 2500 as the sequencer. To reduce PCR and sequencing biases, unique molecular identifiers were incorporated into the TCR beta cDNA libraries. The raw public reads went through TCRdb reprocessing: fastp at Q25, MiXCR clone calling, in-frame beta chains kept. One record per CDR3 amino acid sequence lists the most common genes and DNA. The sample table contains hundreds of thousands of distinct CDR3 sequences; only one count was recorded for about 40% of them. About 1.8% of the sample lies in the top ten. Sample: blood. The receptor set was obtained from a girl aged 10 to 17 with multiple sclerosis.

For this clonotype: A junction boundary mismatches the germline segment, possibly from a read error. The V call is TRBV4-1, the J call TRBJ1-2, with no clear D. Looked up from germline, CDR1 is MGHRA and CDR2 is YSYEKL. The CDR3 length is 15 residues. The CDR3 DNA is TGCGCCAGCAGCCAAGATAGGTCGCGGAACTATGGCCACACCTTC. Its protein product is CASSQDRSRNYGHTF.

This clonotype was counted a few times. The chain uses TRBV5-1 and TRBJ2-5; 9 bases are a match to TRBD1. This CDR3 has 17 amino acids. Germline V lookup: CDR1 SGHRS, CDR2 YFSETQ. After removal of 4 bases from V and 4 bases from J, the junction contained 14 bases not matched to a gene. The CDR3 sequence is CASSPGTGSEWSETQYF. The DNA for the CDR3 is TGCGCCAGCAGCCCCGGGACAGGGAGCGAGTGGTCAGAGACCCAGTACTTC.

This clonotype was found a few times. The chain combines TRBV29-1 with TRBJ2-3; a weak D match, TRBD2 (6 bases). The CDR3 is 13 amino acids. CDR1 SQVTM and CDR2 ANQGSEA come from the germline V gene. The germline V and J ends were trimmed by 6 bases and 1 base, with 11 bases remaining between them. CDR3 sequence: CSVRPGGTDTQYF. Here the CDR3 DNA reads TGCAGCGTGCGACCGGGAGGCACAGATACGCAGTATTTT.

The V gene is TRBV5-1, the J gene TRBJ1-1, with a tentative D call TRBD1 (5 bases). V lost 1 base, J lost 1 base, and 11 bases lay in between. The CDR3 runs 15 residues. Germline loops: CDR1 SGHRS, CDR2 YFSETQ. The CDR3 DNA follows: TGCGCCAGCAGCTTGCATTCGGGACGGAACACTGAAGCTTTCTTT. Translation: CASSLHSGRNTEAFF.

V usage is TRBV7-3 and J usage is TRBJ2-1, with a possible D match to TRBD2 (6 bases). The germline V gene has CDR1 SGHTA and CDR2 FQGTGA. The CDR3 runs to 12 residues. V shed 4 bases and J shed 10 bases, with 11 bases lying between them. The CDR3 protein is CASSSGRGEQFF. The CDR3 DNA sequence: TGTGCCAGCAGCTCCGGACGGGGGGAGCAGTTCTTC.

The CDR3 bases are TGTGCCAGCAGTTTTTCAGGGCCCTACGAGCAGTACTTC. Translation: CASSFSGPYEQYF. This chain joins TRBV27 and TRBJ2-7, with D perhaps matching TRBD1 (5 bases). From germline, CDR1 is MNHEY and CDR2 SMNVEV (reference sequence). The length of the CDR3 is 13 residues. Trimming shortened V by 3 bases and J by 2 bases, and 8 bases separated the two germline ends.

CDR3: CASRSTGAAAYNEQFF. The CDR3 bases are TGTGCCAGCAGGTCAACAGGGGCCGCTGCCTACAATGAGCAGTTCTTC. The genes are TRBV6-5 and TRBJ2-1; TRBD1 matches 7 bases. Germline V lookup: CDR1 MNHEY, CDR2 SVGAGI. V lost 6 bases and J lost 2; bases outside the gene matches: 10. This CDR3 is built from 16 residues.

The chain employs TRBV30 and TRBJ1-1, with D unresolved. V dropped 0 bases and J dropped 0 bases, with 2 bases sitting between them. The germline gives CDR1 GTSNPN, CDR2 SVGIG (reference sequence). The CDR3 totals 12 residues. The chain's CDR3 is CAWSVLNTEAFF. The DNA of the CDR3 is TGTGCCTGGAGTGTCTTGAACACTGAAGCTTTCTTT.

The V and J genes are TRBV12-3 or TRBV12-4 and TRBJ2-5; 8 bases align to TRBD2. Germline trimming cut 2 bases from V and 11 bases from J; bases unmatched to any gene: 22. The CDR3 has 18 amino acids. The CDR3 DNA reads as TGTGCCAGCAGTTTACGGAGCGGGGGCCAGAGTACCTACAATGAGCAGTACTTC. Translated, it gives CASSLRSGGQSTYNEQYF.